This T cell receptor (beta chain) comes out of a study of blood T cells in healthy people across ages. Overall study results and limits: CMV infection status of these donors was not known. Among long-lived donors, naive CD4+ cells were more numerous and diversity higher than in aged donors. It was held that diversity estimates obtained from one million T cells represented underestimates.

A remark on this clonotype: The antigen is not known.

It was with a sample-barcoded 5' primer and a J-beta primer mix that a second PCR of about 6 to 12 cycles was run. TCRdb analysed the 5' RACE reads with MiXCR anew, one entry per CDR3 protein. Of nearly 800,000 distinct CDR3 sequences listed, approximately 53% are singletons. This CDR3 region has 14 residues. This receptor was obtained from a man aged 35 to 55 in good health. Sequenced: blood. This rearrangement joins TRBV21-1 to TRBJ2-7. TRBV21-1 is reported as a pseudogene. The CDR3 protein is CASSKAFGSYEQYF. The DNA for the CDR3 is TGTGCCAGCAGCAAAGCGTTCGGATCCTACGAGCAGTACTTC.